This T cell receptor (beta chain) is drawn from a study of cytomegalovirus exposure and HLA in healthy donors. The study's findings and limits: Among the sequence variants, a highly shared cluster was likely an artifact of sequencing.

The PCR ran on 60 Vbeta and 13 Jbeta primers. The repertoire was sequenced with immunoSEQ multiplex PCR; TCRdb's copy has only in-frame clones and lacks some. Counted here are approximately 110,000 clones, 77% occurring once; the ten biggest clones make up around 3.5%. This clone was observed a single time. Its specificity is unknown. The length of the CDR3 is 12 residues. Germline CDR1 is MNHNS and CDR2 is SASEGT. With 8 bases removed from V and 4 bases from J, the gap between germline ends came to 10 bases. Sequenced sample: PBMCs. The source of this sequence is a human donor in good health. V is TRBV6-1 and J is TRBJ2-3; perhaps TRBD1 as D (7 bases). CDR3 sequence: CASQGGADTQYF. DNA for the CDR3: TGTGCCAGCCAGGGGGGCGCAGATACGCAGTATTTT.